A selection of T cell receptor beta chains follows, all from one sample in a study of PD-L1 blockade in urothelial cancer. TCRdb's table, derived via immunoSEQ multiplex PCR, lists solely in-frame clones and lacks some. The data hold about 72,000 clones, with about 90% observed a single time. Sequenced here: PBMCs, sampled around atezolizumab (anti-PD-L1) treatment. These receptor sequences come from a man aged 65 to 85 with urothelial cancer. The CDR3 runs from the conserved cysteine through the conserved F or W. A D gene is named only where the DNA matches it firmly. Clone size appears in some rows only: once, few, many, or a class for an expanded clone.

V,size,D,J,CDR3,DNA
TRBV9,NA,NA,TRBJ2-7,CASSGGINYEQYF,TGTGCCAGCAGCGGCGGGATTAACTACGAGCAGTACTTC
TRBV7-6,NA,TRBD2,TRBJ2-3,CASSPTVTTSSGDTQYF,TGTGCCAGCAGCCCCACGGTTACGACTAGCTCCGGGGATACGCAGTATTTT
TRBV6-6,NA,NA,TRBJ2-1,CASSTGHEQFF,TGTGCCAGCAGCACAGGCCATGAGCAGTTCTTC
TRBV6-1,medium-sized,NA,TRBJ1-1,CASSESGIGAFF,TGTGCCAGCAGTGAATCGGGGATCGGGGCTTTCTTT
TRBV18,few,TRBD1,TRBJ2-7,CASSPSGTGVLYEQYF,TGTGCCAGCTCTCCTAGTGGGACAGGGGTACTCTACGAGCAGTACTTC
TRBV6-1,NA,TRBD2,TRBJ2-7,CASSEERGGRFYEQYF,TGTGCCAGCAGTGAAGAACGGGGCGGGAGGTTTTACGAGCAGTACTTC
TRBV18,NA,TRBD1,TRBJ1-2,CASSPGQGYDGYTF,TGTGCCAGCTCACCCGGACAGGGGTACGATGGCTACACCTTC
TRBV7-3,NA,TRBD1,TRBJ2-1,CASSKSAGTGLVDEQFF,TGTGCCAGCAGTAAGAGCGCCGGGACAGGGTTGGTCGATGAGCAGTTCTTC
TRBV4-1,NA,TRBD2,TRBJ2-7,CASSQGTLLAGASWQYF,TGCGCCAGCAGCCAAGGTACGCTACTAGCGGGAGCGTCGTGGCAGTACTTC
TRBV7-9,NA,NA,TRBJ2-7,CASSSLGGPYEQYF,TGTGCCAGCAGCTCCCTTGGCGGCCCCTACGAGCAGTACTTC
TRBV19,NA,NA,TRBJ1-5,CASSIVNPGRRGNQPQHF,TGTGCCAGTAGTATAGTCAACCCAGGACGGAGGGGCAATCAGCCCCAGCATTTT
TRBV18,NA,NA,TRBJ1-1,CASSANSGGPTEAFF,TGTGCCAGCTCAGCCAATTCGGGGGGCCCCACTGAAGCTTTCTTT
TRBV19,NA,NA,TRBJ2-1,CASSIWGVNEQFF,TGTGCCAGTAGTATTTGGGGAGTTAATGAGCAGTTCTTC
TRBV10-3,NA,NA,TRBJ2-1,CATSGVSEANEQFF,TGTGCCACATCAGGGGTAAGTGAAGCCAATGAGCAGTTCTTC
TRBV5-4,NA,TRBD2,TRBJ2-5,CASSLAGSGQETQYF,TGTGCCAGCAGCTTAGCGGGAAGCGGCCAAGAGACCCAGTACTTC
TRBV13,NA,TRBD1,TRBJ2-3,CASSSSDPQGVSTDTQYF,TGTGCCAGCAGCTCTTCCGACCCACAGGGGGTTAGCACAGATACGCAGTATTTT
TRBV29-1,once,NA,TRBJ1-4,CSVEGSGDEKLFF,TGCAGCGTTGAAGGGAGCGGGGATGAAAAACTGTTTTTT
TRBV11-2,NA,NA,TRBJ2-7,CASSFSTGPYEQYF,TGTGCCAGCAGCTTCTCAACAGGCCCCTACGAGCAGTACTTC
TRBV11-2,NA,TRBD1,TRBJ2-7,CASSTTGSSSYEQYF,TGTGCCAGCAGCACGACAGGGTCGAGCTCCTACGAGCAGTACTTC
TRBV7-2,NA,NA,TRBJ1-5,CASSPGRGFNQPQHF,TGTGCCAGCAGCCCCGGCCGGGGATTCAATCAGCCCCAGCATTTT
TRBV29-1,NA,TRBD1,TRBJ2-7,CSARTGVTYEQYF,TGCAGCGCCCGGACAGGGGTGACCTACGAGCAGTACTTC
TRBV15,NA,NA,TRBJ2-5,CATSRARGTQYF,TGTGCCACCAGCAGAGCACGAGGGACCCAGTACTTC
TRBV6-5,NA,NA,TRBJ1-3,CASSYRGSQGNTIYF,TGTGCCAGCAGTTACAGAGGCAGTCAAGGAAACACCATATATTTT
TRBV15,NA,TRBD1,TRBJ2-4,CATEPGTGGFRAKNIQYF,TGTGCCACAGAACCCGGGACAGGGGGCTTTAGGGCCAAAAACATTCAGTACTTC
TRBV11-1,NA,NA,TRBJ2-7,CASSDRTTYEQYF,TGTGCCAGCAGCGACCGGACTACCTACGAGCAGTACTTC
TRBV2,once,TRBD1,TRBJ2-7,CASSRGTGNYEQYF,TGTGCCAGCAGCCGTGGGACAGGGAACTACGAGCAGTACTTC
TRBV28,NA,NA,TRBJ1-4,CASKDGGFEKLFF,TGTGCCAGCAAAGACGGAGGATTTGAAAAACTGTTTTTT
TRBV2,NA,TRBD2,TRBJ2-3,CASSEAVASGTSTDTQYF,TGTGCCAGCAGTGAAGCGGTGGCTAGCGGGACTAGCACAGATACGCAGTATTTT
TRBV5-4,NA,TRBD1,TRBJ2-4,CASSSRDRGALAKNIQYF,TGTGCCAGCAGCTCCCGGGACAGGGGAGCCCTAGCCAAAAACATTCAGTACTTC
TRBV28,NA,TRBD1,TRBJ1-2,CASTTGPGQGNYGYTF,TGTGCCAGCACCACTGGGCCGGGACAGGGAAATTATGGCTACACCTTC